This entry lists 10 T cell receptor beta chains sequenced from one sample in a study of PD-1 blockade in classical Hodgkin lymphoma. The table came from immunoSEQ multiplex PCR; TCRdb's copy has only in-frame clones and leaves some out. The repertoire holds roughly 97,000 clones, with approximately 80% as singletons. Brentuximab vedotin exposure varied among the patients, all of whom had relapsed after autologous stem cell transplantation. The input for sequencing was peripheral blood mononuclear cells (PBMCs), taken at baseline. The receptors come from a human donor with classical Hodgkin lymphoma.

This sequence joins TRBV5-1 and TRBJ2-3; 7 bases are a match to TRBD1. CDR1 and CDR2 from the germline V gene are SGHRS and YFSETQ. The CDR3 is 14 amino acids. J gave up 6 bases and V 4 bases, and 8 bases lay outside the gene matches. CDR3 nucleotides: TGCGCCAGCAGCGACGACAGGGCCGGCGATACGCAGTATTTT. This gives the protein CASSDDRAGDTQYF.

The chain employs TRBV10-3 and TRBJ2-5; D is unresolved. CDR1 and CDR2 (germline): ENHRY, SYGVKD. This CDR3 has 13 amino acids. Deletions cut 4 bases from V and 4 bases from J, with 10 bases between. In DNA form, the CDR3 reads TGTGCCATCAGTGGGACCCCCGGAGAGACCCAGTACTTC. Amino acid sequence: CAISGTPGETQYF.

V usage is TRBV20-1 and J usage is TRBJ2-2; D is ambiguous. The CDR3 contains 11 residues. Germline CDR1 DFQATT, CDR2 SNEGSKA (reference sequence). V lost 1 base and J lost 8, with 5 bases in between. DNA for the CDR3: TGCAGTGCTAGAGTACTGGGGGAGCTGTTTTTT. This encodes CSARVLGELFF.

The chain recombines TRBV19 with TRBJ1-3, with 11 bases that match TRBD1. The CDR3 consists of 15 residues. Germline V gene sequence: CDR1 LNHDA, CDR2 SQIVND (reference sequence). V trimming: 9 bases; J trimming: 4 bases; junction bases outside the gene matches: 8. The CDR3, as DNA: TGTGCCAGCCAGGACAGGGGGCGCGTCGGAAACACCATATATTTT. Protein sequence: CASQDRGRVGNTIYF.

The V gene is TRBV25-1, the J gene TRBJ2-7; D possibly corresponds to TRBD2 (6 bases). The germline CDR1 and CDR2 sequences are MGHDK and SYGVNS. CDR3 length: 13 amino acids. Between the trimmed V and J ends, which lost 0 bases and 7 bases, there was a span of 10 bases. The CDR3 region is CASSEYRGREQYF. In DNA, the CDR3 is TGTGCCAGCAGTGAATACCGAGGGAGGGAGCAGTACTTC.

The J gene is TRBJ1-1, the V gene TRBV27; D not certain. The length of the CDR3 is 13 residues. CDR1 is MNHEY and CDR2 is SMNVEV in the germline V gene (reference sequence). Trimming shortened V by 0 bases and J by 5 bases, and 7 bases separated the two germline ends. The CDR3 here is CASSLSFDTEAFF. The DNA of the CDR3 is TGTGCCAGCAGTTTATCGTTTGATACTGAAGCTTTCTTT.

The genes are TRBV29-1 and TRBJ2-1; TRBD2 aligns across 7 bases. The V gene end was trimmed by 4 bases and the J gene end by 5 bases; junction bases not matched to a gene: 5. The CDR3 sequence is 13 residues long. CDR1 and CDR2 from the germline V gene are SQVTM and ANQGSEA. CDR3 nucleotides: TGCAGCGTTGCCGGGACTAACAACAATGAGCAGTTCTTC. This translates into CSVAGTNNNEQFF.

This clone appeared a few times. The chain is built from TRBV27 and TRBJ2-7, with 9 positions matching TRBD1. The CDR3 spans 15 residues. Trimming took 6 bases from V and 2 from J; bases not matched to a gene: 8. Looked up from germline, CDR1 is MNHEY and CDR2 is SMNVEV (reference sequence). DNA for the CDR3: TGTGCCAGCAGCTCCGGGACAGGGAAGACCTACGAGCAGTACTTC. It specifies CASSSGTGKTYEQYF.

This clone has just a few counts. The chain recombines TRBV30 with TRBJ2-3; no reliable D call. The CDR3 totals 14 residues. Per the germline V gene, CDR1 is GTSNPN and CDR2 is SVGIG (reference sequence). Between the trimmed V and J ends, which lost 2 bases and 4 bases, there was a span of 13 bases. The CDR3, as DNA: TGTGCCTGGAGTAGGTCCTCCCTCGCAGATACGCAGTATTTT. Amino acids: CAWSRSSLADTQYF.

The chain links TRBV28 to TRBJ1-1, with D possibly being TRBD1 (6 bases). Trimming left V 1 base short and J 8 bases short, with 11 bases between. The CDR3 length is 13 residues. CDR1 and CDR2 from the germline V gene are MDHEN and SYDVKM. The CDR3 loop reads CASSLLGGPEAFF. Written as DNA, the CDR3 is TGTGCCAGCAGTTTATTGGGGGGGCCAGAAGCTTTCTTT.